A single sample is the source of the 20 T cell receptor beta chains below, sequenced in a study of shared clonotypes between healthy human individuals. This table comes from immunoSEQ multiplex PCR, and its TCRdb copy is limited to in-frame clones, with some not included. The data contain about 2 million clones, about 94% of them seen just once; the ten biggest clones take up about 1.1%. CD8 cells regarded as naive lacked CD45RO, were positively chosen for CCR7, and omitted terminally differentiated effector memory CD45RA+ cells. The material sequenced was naive CD8+ T cells sorted from blood. All receptors come from a man aged 18 to 35 in good health.

J is TRBJ1-6 and V is TRBV4-1, with D unresolved. CDR3 size: 15 residues. CDR1 is MGHRA, CDR2 YSYEKL, per germline. With 4 bases removed from V and 9 bases from J, the gap between germline ends came to 16 bases. This chain's CDR3 is CASSPIGERGSPLHF. As DNA, the CDR3 is TGCGCCAGCAGCCCGATCGGTGAAAGAGGTTCACCCCTCCACTTT.

The chain employs TRBV7-2 and TRBJ1-1; a possible D gene is TRBD1 (6 bases). Germline V gene data show CDR1 as SGHTA and CDR2 as FQGNSA. The CDR3 runs to 15 residues. The V and J ends lost 3 bases and 2 bases respectively, with 13 bases between them. This CDR3 reads CASSLGHGTNTEAFF. In nucleotides, the CDR3 is TGTGCCAGCAGCTTGGGTCATGGGACAAACACTGAAGCTTTCTTT.

In regard to this clone: The sample has other DNA sequences that encode this CDR3 too. The V and J genes are TRBV30 and TRBJ2-7; D is possibly TRBD2 (6 bases). This CDR3 is built from 13 residues. The ends were cut back, 0 bases at V and 3 bases at J, with 9 bases in the middle. Germline CDR1 reads GTSNPN; CDR2 reads SVGIG (reference sequence). CDR3 coding DNA: TGTGCCTGGAGTGTTTTCGGGGGCTACGAGCAGTACTTC. Amino acids: CAWSVFGGYEQYF. Full variable domain (remainder filled in from reference TRBV30 and TRBJ2-7): SQTIHQWPATLVQPVGSPLSLECTVEGTSNPNLYWYRQAAGRGLQLLFYSVGIGQISSEVPQNLSASRPQDRQFILSSKKLLLSDSGFYLCAWSVFGGYEQYFGPGTRLTVT.

V usage is TRBV6-5 and J usage is TRBJ2-3, with D possibly matching TRBD1 (5 bases). The germline V gene encodes CDR1 MNHEY and CDR2 SVGAGI. The CDR3 has 15 residues. The V end lost 4 bases, the J end lost 3 bases, and 14 bases lay between the germline ends. This chain's CDR3 is CASSFSPAGTDTQYF. The CDR3 DNA reads TGTGCCAGCAGTTTTTCACCAGCAGGGACAGATACGCAGTATTTT.

This sequence joins TRBV10-1 and TRBJ2-7; TRBD1 matches at 8 bases. The germline V gene has CDR1 WNHNN and CDR2 SYGVQD (reference sequence). There are 16 residues in the CDR3. The J segment lost 5 bases and the V segment lost 5 bases, leaving 14 bases of the junction unmatched. CDR3 residues: CASSLFPGQGRDEQYF. CDR3 coding DNA: TGCGCCAGCAGTCTCTTCCCAGGACAGGGAAGGGACGAGCAGTACTTC.

The chain couples TRBV5-6 to TRBJ1-5, with D possibly being TRBD1 (5 bases). V dropped 5 bases and J dropped 6 bases, with 15 bases sitting between them. The CDR3 totals 14 residues. Germline V gene data show CDR1 as SGHDT and CDR2 as YYEEEE. For the CDR3, the DNA is TGTGCCAGCAGTCTCCAGGGTTCGGGTCAGCCCCAGCATTTT. Translating gives CASSLQGSGQPQHF.

Worth noting for this clone: This CDR3 is also generated by other DNA sequences in the sample. This rearrangement joins TRBV7-9 to TRBJ1-1; 7 bases match TRBD1. Per germline, CDR1 SEHNR and CDR2 FQNEAQ (reference sequence). V shed 5 bases, J shed 0 bases, and the junction held 6 bases outside the gene matches. This CDR3 has 15 residues. The CDR3 sequence: CASSRRQGMNTEAFF. The DNA for the CDR3 is TGTGCCAGCAGCCGGCGACAGGGAATGAACACTGAAGCTTTCTTT.

The CDR3 nucleotides read TGTGCCAGCTCACCAAGCGGTAGCACAGATACGCAGTATTTT. This encodes CASSPSGSTDTQYF. The chain couples TRBV18 to TRBJ2-3; TRBD2 is a possible D gene (5 bases). The CDR3 loop spans 14 amino acids. The ends were cut back, 2 bases at V and 0 bases at J, with 6 bases in the middle. Germline-derived CDR1 and CDR2 are KGHSH and LQKENI.

The genes are TRBV28 and TRBJ1-2; D possibly corresponds to TRBD1 (5 bases). The CDR3 sequence is 18 residues long. CDR1 and CDR2 (germline): MDHEN, SYDVKM. Trimming pared 5 bases from V and 1 base from J, leaving 23 bases between. CDR3 sequence (DNA): TGTGCCAGCAGTCCAGCCGACGGGGCTCTTTTAGTTAACTATGGCTACACCTTC. Amino acids: CASSPADGALLVNYGYTF.

The rearrangement joins TRBV19 to TRBJ2-1, with 7 bases lining up with TRBD2. CDR3 length: 16 amino acids. Germline CDR1 LNHDA, CDR2 SQIVND (reference sequence). With 7 bases clipped from V and 0 bases from J, the junction kept 9 bases outside the gene matches. The CDR3 protein is CASIGTSESSYNEQFF. DNA for the CDR3: TGTGCCAGTATCGGTACTAGCGAGAGCTCCTACAATGAGCAGTTCTTC.

The chain is built from TRBV7-9 and TRBJ2-7, with D unresolved. CDR1 and CDR2 (germline): SEHNR, FQNEAQ (reference sequence). The length of the CDR3 is 14 residues. Trimming removed 4 bases at V and 0 bases at J, with 10 bases between. The CDR3 coding sequence is TGTGCCAGCAGCTCCGGCCCCAGCTCCTACGAGCAGTACTTC. It is translated as CASSSGPSSYEQYF.

The rearrangement uses TRBV4-3 and TRBJ2-7; 10 positions match TRBD2. The CDR3 extends over 17 amino acids. Unmatched junction bases numbered 12, after V lost 0 bases and J lost 7 bases. Germline values: CDR1 LGHNA, CDR2 YSLEER. In nucleotides, the CDR3 is TGCGCCAGCAGCCAAGAGAGGGAGCTAGCGGGAGTTAGGGAGCAGTACTTC. Its protein is CASSQERELAGVREQYF.

Note on this clone: A junction boundary mismatches the germline segment, possibly from a read error. The V call is TRBV7-9, the J call TRBJ2-5; 11 nucleotides match TRBD2. This CDR3 contains 16 residues. Germline loops: CDR1 SEHNR, CDR2 FQNEAQ (reference sequence). This chain's CDR3 is CASSLAIAGGKEAQYF. In DNA form, the CDR3 reads TGTGCCAGCAGCTTAGCGATAGCGGGAGGGAAAGAGGCCCAGTACTTC.

About this clone: Additional DNA sequences in this sample encode the identical CDR3. The chain couples TRBV30 to TRBJ1-5; D is undetermined. This CDR3 spans 14 amino acids. The V end was cut by 3 bases, the J end by 2 bases, with 11 bases between. Germline V CDR1 and CDR2: GTSNPN, SVGIG (reference sequence). The CDR3, as DNA: TGTGCCTGGAGCGAGGGTCAGGGCAATCAGCCCCAGCATTTT. Translated: CAWSEGQGNQPQHF.

This clone appeared once. This chain links TRBV4-1 with TRBJ1-1; no definite D call. The CDR3 consists of 15 residues. Per germline, CDR1 MGHRA and CDR2 YSYEKL. Between the trimmed V and J ends, which lost 3 bases and 1 base, there was a span of 12 bases. The CDR3 nucleotides are TGCGCCAGCAGCCAGTTCCTGCTCGAGAACACTGAAGCTTTCTTT. This gives the protein CASSQFLLENTEAFF.

V is TRBV13 and J is TRBJ2-7; the D gene is possibly TRBD1 (5 bases). The ends were cut back, 4 bases at V and 5 bases at J, with 18 bases in the middle. Germline CDR1 reads PRHDT; CDR2 reads FYEKMQ (reference sequence). The CDR3 loop spans 15 amino acids. CDR3 in amino acids: CASSYLPTEQDEQYF. The CDR3 DNA reads as TGTGCCAGCAGCTATTTGCCGACAGAGCAAGACGAGCAGTACTTC.

The chain carries TRBV15 and TRBJ2-7, with D possibly TRBD2 on 5 matching bases. The CDR3 is 14 amino acids. In germline, CDR1 is LNHNV, CDR2 YYDKDF (reference sequence). V was cut by 0 bases and J by 5 bases, with 11 bases left in between. The CDR3 is CATSRDGGLDEQYF. The CDR3 coding sequence is TGTGCCACCAGCAGAGATGGAGGACTTGACGAGCAGTACTTC.

V is TRBV6-5 and J is TRBJ2-7; D is perhaps TRBD1 (6 bases). Trimming stripped 5 bases from V and 4 bases from J, with 12 bases between. The CDR3 contains 13 residues. Looked up from germline, CDR1 is MNHEY and CDR2 is SVGAGI. The CDR3 sequence: CASSHTDRYEQYF. In DNA, the CDR3 is TGTGCCAGCAGTCACACCGACAGGTACGAGCAGTACTTC.

About this clone: This sample also contains other DNA sequences that code for the same CDR3. The chain combines TRBV7-9 with TRBJ2-3, with no clear D. V was pared by 1 base and J by 5 bases, with 4 bases between. Germline loops: CDR1 SEHNR, CDR2 FQNEAQ (reference sequence). This CDR3 contains 12 residues. CDR3 protein: CASSLEGDTQYF. The CDR3 coding sequence is TGTGCCAGCAGCTTAGAAGGAGATACGCAGTATTTT.

The chain links TRBV5-1 to TRBJ2-2, with D possibly being TRBD1 (6 bases). Per germline, CDR1 SGHRS and CDR2 YFSETQ. The CDR3 spans 17 residues. The ends were cut back, 4 bases at V and 0 bases at J, with 16 bases in the middle. The CDR3 sequence is CASSGSGTSANTGELFF. Written as DNA, the CDR3 is TGCGCCAGCAGCGGCTCCGGGACATCGGCGAACACCGGGGAGCTGTTTTTT.